Listed below are T cell receptor beta chains from one sample, sequenced in a study of cytomegalovirus exposure and HLA in healthy donors. The protocol was immunoSEQ multiplex PCR, while the TCRdb copy is restricted to in-frame clones and leaves out a portion. The data hold around 190,000 clones, with around 82% observed a single time. What was sequenced was PBMCs. These receptors originate from a woman in her 30s in good health and CMV-seropositive. CDR3s leave out the opening cysteine and the closing phenylalanine or tryptophan. Fields, in order: clone size, CDR3 length, V gene, CDR3 protein. Clone size appears in some rows only: once, few, many, or a class for an expanded clone.

.,13,TRBV6-5,ASSLQGYSNQPQH
.,13,TRBV9,ASSPQRGGNDEQF
once,12,TRBV11-2,ASSLDQGATEAF
.,11,TRBV7-9,SSSSGLAGEQY
.,12,TRBV4-1,ASSQEEARYEQF
.,12,TRBV5-1,ASSLLQGAGEQY
once,11,TRBV5-4,ASSGLAYNEQF
.,14,TRBV10-3,AISESPRITYNEQF
.,13,TRBV7-8,ASSLETGGRQTQY
few,13,TRBV5-6,ASSSKVDYYYEQY
.,12,TRBV28,ASSLGTEINTIY
.,13,TRBV5-4,ASSRRDRRQETQY
.,13,TRBV28,ASSFLGTQTYEQY
.,13,TRBV7-9,ASSKGTGPPYEQY
once,14,TRBV15,ATSSLRDMPNSPLH
.,14,TRBV28,ASSPNRQASGNTIY
.,11,TRBV7-7,ASSPDSTGELF
.,13,TRBV2,ARNAHSGTISEQY
.,13,TRBV19,ASTRTGIGNSPLH
.,13,TRBV19,ASSQSGTGNYEQY
.,12,TRBV19,ASRVTRPPYGYT
.,13,TRBV28,ASTDPGTGNTEAF
.,12,TRBV30,AWLRAARRTEAF
.,13,TRBV7-8,ASRGGDRGRKEQY
.,14,TRBV4-1,ASSDGSFSGANVLT
.,11,TRBV19,ASGEAENTEAF
.,14,TRBV7-8,ASSLVVLAGGNEQF
once,12,TRBV28,ASSPVGVNYEQY
.,10,TRBV7-8,ASSFDRDEQY
.,8,TRBV19,AAGDGELF
.,11,TRBV7-2,ASSLATSGEQF
.,11,TRBV5-1,ASSLDGGSGYT
.,12,TRBV2,ASRMGQGPYGYT
.,13,TRBV5-1,ASSLVGGVGTEAF
few,15,TRBV7-3,ASSTQASGGAFGELF
.,16,TRBV5-4,ASSHGTSGRASTDTQY
.,14,TRBV15,ATSRGTSGGRDEQF